These 29 T cell receptor beta chains share one sample of origin, sequenced in a study of tumor-infiltrating lymphocytes in primary liver carcinoma. Using a constant-region primer together with ProtoScript II reverse transcriptase, TCR beta cDNA was made from about 500 ng of total RNA. ARM-PCR, slightly modified, supplied the TCR beta libraries through three nested multiplex PCR rounds. With TRBV1-TRBV30 forward primers and a C-beta reverse primer, the first two PCR rounds were run for 10 cycles each. TCRdb re-derived calls from the multiplex PCR reads in MiXCR, one entry per CDR3 protein. The sample yields over 75,000 distinct CDR3 sequences, around 68% seen once. RNA and DNA were co-extracted from around 20-30 mg of unsorted bulk tissue. The sequencing sample was made of tumor-adjacent normal liver tissue. Source of these receptors: a man aged 40-49 years with primary liver carcinoma and hepatitis B virus infection.

Turning to this clonotype: This likely comes from a read error, as the CDR3 has no conserved phenylalanine or tryptophan at its end. The chain couples TRBV11-1 to TRBJ1-6; D is possibly TRBD1 (5 bases). CDR1 is SGHAT, CDR2 FQDESV, per germline (reference sequence). This CDR3 contains 13 residues. The CDR3: CASGRSYNSLLHS. DNA of the CDR3: TGCGCGTCGGGACGCTCCTATAATTCACTCCTCCACTCT.

The DNA for the CDR3 is TGTGCCAGTAGAGCTGAGGGGTACAATGAGCAGTTCTTC. Translated: CASRAEGYNEQFF. The V call is TRBV19, the J call TRBJ2-1; D possibly matches TRBD1 or TRBD2 (5 bases each). Trimming shortened V by 6 bases and J by 4 bases, and 10 bases separated the two germline ends. Germline V gene lookup returns CDR1 LNHDA and CDR2 SQIVND (reference sequence). The CDR3 consists of 13 residues.

The table lists this clonotype with many counts. V gene TRBV6-1 combines with J gene TRBJ2-1; D perhaps matches TRBD1 (5 bases). V was clipped by 4 bases and J by 10 bases, with 14 bases between them. The CDR3 contains 13 residues. In germline, CDR1 is MNHNS, CDR2 SASEGT. CDR3 bases: TGTGCCAGCAGTGGCCAGGGTGTCTGGGAGCAGTTCTTC. Translated, it gives CASSGQGVWEQFF.

This clonotype showed up just once. A much larger clone lies a single base off, so this may be a read error. This likely comes from a read error, as the CDR3 has no conserved phenylalanine or tryptophan at its end. J is TRBJ2-7 and V is TRBV5-6; the match to TRBD2 covers 8 bases. V shed 3 bases, J shed 0 bases, and the junction held 5 bases outside the gene matches. This CDR3 contains 15 residues. Germline CDR1 reads SGHDT; CDR2 reads YYEEEE. This CDR3 is CASSSKRGLSYEQYI. The CDR3 DNA reads as TGTGCCAGCAGCTCCAAGCGGGGGCTCTCCTACGAGCAGTACATC.

The chain is built from TRBV11-2 and TRBJ2-2; D remains ambiguous. Between the trimmed V and J ends, which lost 7 bases and 2 bases, there was a span of 14 bases. The germline V gene has CDR1 SGHAT and CDR2 FQNNGV. This CDR3 has 15 residues. In DNA, the CDR3 is TGTGCCAGCATCGCACCCATCAAAAACACCGGGGAGCTGTTTTTT. This encodes CASIAPIKNTGELFF.

In the case of this clonotype: A much bigger clone sits one base away, suggesting this may be a read error. The chain links TRBV14 to TRBJ2-1; D unclear. Germline V gives CDR1 SGHDN, CDR2 FVKESK. V shed 5 bases and J shed 0 bases, with 11 bases lying between them. The CDR3 consists of 15 residues. CDR3 sequence reads: CASSSVGSSYNEQFF. The CDR3 DNA is TGTGCCAGCAGCTCCGTTGGAAGCTCCTACAATGAGCAGTTCTTC.

On this clonotype itself: One end of the junction does not line up with germline, which may come from a read error. This chain joins TRBV12-3 or TRBV12-4 and TRBJ1-2; D perhaps matches TRBD1 (6 bases). The CDR3 sequence is 15 residues long. DNA for the CDR3: TGTGCCAGCAGTTTTATGAGGGGGGCCGACTATGGATACACCTTC. Protein product: CASSFMRGADYGYTF.

This clonotype is labeled medium-sized. The V and J genes are TRBV11-2 and TRBJ2-4, with TRBD2 matching 8 bases. The germline gives CDR1 SGHAT, CDR2 FQNNGV. J lost 9 bases, V lost 1 base, and 8 bases had no gene match. This CDR3 spans 15 amino acids. The CDR3 DNA is TGTGCCAGCAGCTTAGGAACGGGACTAGGGGGCATTCAGTACTTC. Its translation is CASSLGTGLGGIQYF.

This clonotype was recorded many times. The chain is built from TRBV5-6 and TRBJ2-7; 7 bases are a match to TRBD2. CDR1 is SGHDT and CDR2 is YYEEEE in the germline V gene. V dropped 1 base and J dropped 3; count of bases not matched to a gene: 4. The CDR3 has 14 amino acids. The CDR3 reads CASSLFASGYEQYF. The CDR3 DNA follows: TGTGCCAGCAGCTTGTTTGCTAGCGGCTACGAGCAGTACTTC.

For this clonotype: A junction end diverges from the germline sequence, so it may reflect a read error. CDR3: CASSSSTPGSYKQYF. The DNA of the CDR3 is TGTGCCAGCAGCTCAAGTACTCCTGGCTCCTACAAGCAGTACTTC. The chain employs TRBV11-2 and TRBJ2-7; no firm D call. Germline V gene sequence: CDR1 SGHAT, CDR2 FQNNGV. CDR3 length equals 15 residues.

Details on this clonotype: This sequence may be a read error, since a much larger clone differs from it by one base. This chain joins TRBV12-3 or TRBV12-4 and TRBJ1-1, with D unclear. The CDR3 extends over 13 amino acids. The V and J ends lost 6 bases and 12 bases respectively, with 20 bases between them. The CDR3 sequence: CASSPVGSSQTFF. CDR3 nucleotides: TGTGCCAGCAGCCCCGTCGGGAGTTCGCAAACTTTCTTT.

This sequence joins TRBV5-1 and TRBJ2-3; 8 bases map to TRBD1. Trimming cost V 4 bases and J 1 base; bases outside gene matches: 8. The V gene's germline CDR1 is SGHRS and CDR2 YFSETQ. The CDR3 contains 16 residues. The CDR3 DNA reads TGCGCCAGCAGCGTGGATCCGGGACAGGGCACAGATACGCAGTATTTT. It specifies CASSVDPGQGTDTQYF.

This clonotype was detected only a few times. V and J are TRBV5-1 and TRBJ1-1; tentatively, D is TRBD1 (6 bases). Germline V lookup: CDR1 SGHRS, CDR2 YFSETQ. With 2 bases removed from V and 3 bases from J, the gap between germline ends came to 11 bases. The CDR3 loop spans 14 amino acids. The CDR3 loop is CASSFQDSYTEAFF. The CDR3 DNA reads TGCGCCAGCAGCTTCCAGGACAGTTACACTGAAGCTTTCTTT. Full variable domain (outside the CDR3, taken from reference TRBV5-1 and TRBJ1-1): KAGVTQTPRYLIKTRGQQVTLSCSPISGHRSVSWYQQTPGQGLQFLFEYFSETQRNKGNFPGRFSGRQFSNSRSEMNVSTLELGDSALYLCASSFQDSYTEAFFGQGTRLTVV.

This sequence joins TRBV28 and TRBJ2-5, with D possibly TRBD1 on 8 matching bases. CDR1 and CDR2 (germline): MDHEN, SYDVKM. This CDR3 comprises 13 residues. V lost 5 bases and J lost 8, with 15 bases in between. CDR3 DNA sequence: TGTGCCAGCAGTCCTACAGGGGGGGATACCCAGTACTTC. It encodes CASSPTGGDTQYF.

On this clonotype itself: A read error is possible here, since a much larger clone lies one base away. The chain couples TRBV14 to TRBJ2-7; weak D call: TRBD2 (6 bases). V lost 4 bases, J lost 1 base, and 14 bases lay in between. The CDR3 runs to 15 residues. Germline V CDR1 and CDR2: SGHDN, FVKESK. DNA of the CDR3: TGTGCCAGCAGCCCACCGGGACTTCTATCCTACGAGCAGTACTTC. It specifies CASSPPGLLSYEQYF.

This clonotype was picked up many times. The chain is built from TRBV11-2 and TRBJ2-3, with a possible D match to TRBD1 (6 bases). Trimming stripped 1 base from V and 2 bases from J, with 13 bases between. The CDR3 has 16 residues. The germline V gene encodes CDR1 SGHAT and CDR2 FQNNGV. The CDR3 bases are TGTGCCAGCAGCTTAGCAACGGGACACTTCACAGATACGCAGTATTTT. It specifies CASSLATGHFTDTQYF.

Comment on this clonotype: Without the conserved terminal phenylalanine or tryptophan, this CDR3 likely stems from a read error. The V call is TRBV29-1, the J call TRBJ2-7, with 9 bases fitting TRBD1. With V trimmed by 6 bases and J by 6 bases, 12 bases remained unmatched. The CDR3 has 14 residues. Germline V lookup: CDR1 SQVTM, CDR2 ANQGSEA. CDR3 DNA: TGCAGCGTCGCGGGACAGGGACTAACCTGCGAGCAGTACATC. Translating it yields CSVAGQGLTCEQYI.

The rearrangement links TRBV14 to TRBJ2-7; 10 nucleotides agree with TRBD1. Per germline, CDR1 SGHDN and CDR2 FVKESK. With V trimmed by 7 bases and J by 1 base, 7 bases remained unmatched. The length of the CDR3 is 15 residues. CDR3 residues: CASNRRDRGSYEQYF. CDR3 coding DNA: TGTGCCAGCAACCGCCGGGACAGGGGTTCCTACGAGCAGTACTTC.

This chain links TRBV29-1 with TRBJ2-1, with unresolved D. Germline V CDR1 and CDR2: SQVTM, ANQGSEA. The CDR3 length is 11 residues. The CDR3 nucleotides are TGCAGACCCCGGCTAGACGATGAGCAGTTCTTC. The encoded protein is CRPRLDDEQFF.

This clonotype came up a few times. The chain has TRBV19 and TRBJ2-2; 12 bases are a match to TRBD2. J gave up 6 bases and V 0 bases, and 2 bases lay outside the gene matches. Per the germline V gene, CDR1 is LNHDA and CDR2 is SQIVND (reference sequence). This CDR3 spans 16 amino acids. The CDR3 loop is CASSIETSGSPGELFF. CDR3 nucleotides: TGTGCCAGTAGTATAGAGACTAGCGGGAGCCCCGGGGAGCTGTTTTTT.

Turning to this clonotype: The junction departs from germline at one end; a sequencing error may be responsible. The CDR3 protein is CASRPELSADTQYF. In DNA, the CDR3 is TGTGCCAGCAGGCCCGAACTCAGCGCCGATACGCAGTACTTT. The gene calls are TRBV11-2 and TRBJ2-3, with D unclear. CDR1 and CDR2 from the germline V gene are SGHAT and FQNNGV. The CDR3 has 14 amino acids.

The chain carries TRBV4-2 and TRBJ2-5, with D possibly TRBD1 on 7 matching bases. V was cut by 5 bases and J by 1 base, with 20 bases left in between. Germline lookup yields CDR1 LGHNA and CDR2 YNFKEQ. CDR3 length equals 17 residues. The DNA of the CDR3 is TGTGCCAGCAGCTCAGGGGGGCTGGCGGACCTCCAAGAGACCCAGTACTTC. Residues: CASSSGGLADLQETQYF.

Details on this clonotype: The junction differs from germline at one of its ends, possibly a read error. This chain connects TRBV12-3 or TRBV12-4 to TRBJ2-4, with D perhaps being TRBD1 or TRBD2 (5 bases each). The CDR3 runs 15 residues. The CDR3 spells CASNFGQGAKNIQYF. CDR3 nucleotide sequence: TGTGCCAGCAATTTCGGGCAGGGAGCCAAGAACATTCAGTACTTC.

This clonotype is a singleton in its sample. The chain combines TRBV5-1 with TRBJ1-1; possibly TRBD1 for D (6 bases). The V and J ends lost 6 bases and 10 bases respectively, with 19 bases between them. The CDR3 has 13 residues. Germline V lookup: CDR1 SGHRS, CDR2 YFSETQ. CDR3 amino acids: CASISQGRLGAFF. Here the CDR3 DNA reads TGCGCCAGCATTTCCCAGGGGCGCCTGGGAGCTTTCTTT.

Turning to this clonotype: The junction and the germline gene differ at one end; a read error may be behind it. J is TRBJ2-5 and V is TRBV28; 8 bases align to TRBD1. The germline CDR1 and CDR2 sequences are MDHEN and SYDVKM. The CDR3 contains 15 residues. CDR3 nucleotides: TGTGTCAGCAGTCGACAGGGGTCGTGGAAAGAGACCCAGTACTTC. Amino acid sequence: CVSSRQGSWKETQYF.

This clonotype was detected only a few times. This may arise from a read error, as a much more abundant clone is one base away. The rearrangement uses TRBV6-6 and TRBJ1-1; perhaps TRBD1 as D (5 bases). The V gene lost 5 bases and the J gene lost 7 bases, with 8 bases spanning the gap. Per the germline V gene, CDR1 is MNHNY and CDR2 is SVGAGI (reference sequence). There are 11 residues in the CDR3. In nucleotides, the CDR3 is TGTGCCAGCAGTCAGGGCTTTGAAGCTTTCTTT. It translates to CASSQGFEAFF.

This clonotype was picked up a small number of times. This may be a read error, as it is one base from a much larger clone. The chain is built from TRBV29-1 and TRBJ2-7; D may correspond to TRBD1 or TRBD2 (5 bases each). The V gene's germline CDR1 is SQVTM and CDR2 ANQGSEA. The CDR3 spans 12 residues. V dropped 5 bases and J dropped 7 bases, with 15 bases sitting between them. The CDR3 DNA reads as TGCAGCGTTTCGGGGCCCCTTACAGAGCAGTACTTC. It encodes CSVSGPLTEQYF.

In this sample, this clonotype turned up many times. This chain joins TRBV6-1 and TRBJ2-2; 9 nucleotides align to TRBD1. V lost 5 bases to trimming and J lost 3 bases; unmatched junction nucleotides: 4. Germline V CDR1 and CDR2: MNHNS, SASEGT. The CDR3 has 15 residues. CDR3 in DNA: TGTGCCAGCAGTCTGACAGGGGGGGACACCGGGGAGCTGTTTTTT. Its protein is CASSLTGGDTGELFF.

The chain uses TRBV28 and TRBJ1-2, with TRBD1 matching over 10 bases. The V segment lost 6 bases and the J segment 8 bases; nucleotides outside the gene matches: 6. Germline CDR1 reads MDHEN; CDR2 reads SYDVKM. The CDR3 has 13 amino acids. The chain's CDR3 is CASRLGQGQGYTF. In DNA, the CDR3 is TGTGCCAGCAGACTGGGACAGGGGCAGGGCTACACCTTC.